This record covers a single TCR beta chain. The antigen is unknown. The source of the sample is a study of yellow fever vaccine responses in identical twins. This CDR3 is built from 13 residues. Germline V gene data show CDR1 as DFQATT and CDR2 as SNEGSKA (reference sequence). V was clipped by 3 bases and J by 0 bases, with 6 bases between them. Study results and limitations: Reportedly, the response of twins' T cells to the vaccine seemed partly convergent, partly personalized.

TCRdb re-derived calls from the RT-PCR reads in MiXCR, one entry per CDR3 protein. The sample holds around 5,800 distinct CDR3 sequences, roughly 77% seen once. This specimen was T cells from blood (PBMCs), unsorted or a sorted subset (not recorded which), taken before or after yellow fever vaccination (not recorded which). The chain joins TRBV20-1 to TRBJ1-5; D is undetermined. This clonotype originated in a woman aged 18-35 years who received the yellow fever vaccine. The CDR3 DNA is TGCAGTGCTAGTTCAGATAGCAATCAGCCCCAGCATTTT. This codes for CSASSDSNQPQHF.